The rows below give T cell receptor beta chains drawn from one sample of a study of molecular identifiers for immune sequencing clone quantification. TCRdb re-analysed the PCR reads in MiXCR, keeping a single row per CDR3 protein. The sample lists 62,000 or so distinct CDR3 sequences, around a sixth occurring once. Sequenced material: naive CD8+ T cells from blood, with Jurkat cell RNA spiked in. These receptors all come from a human donor in good health. Some libraries in this study had Jurkat cell RNA spiked in. CDR3s include the opening cysteine and the closing phenylalanine or tryptophan. The D gene is left open where the match is weak. Clone size is given for some rows only: seen once, a few or many times, or a class if the clone is expanded.

j_call: TRBJ2-7; v_call: TRBV4-2; clone_size: many; d_call: .; cdr3_nt: TGTGCCAGCAGCCAAGTACCGGGGGTAGTATCCTACGAGCAGTACTTC; cdr3_aa: CASSQVPGVVSYEQYF
j_call: TRBJ2-1; v_call: TRBV9; clone_size: .; d_call: TRBD2; cdr3_nt: TGTGCCAGCAGCGTTAGCGGGAGCTCCTACAATGAGCAGTTCTTC; cdr3_aa: CASSVSGSSYNEQFF
j_call: TRBJ1-2; v_call: TRBV2; clone_size: few; d_call: .; cdr3_nt: TGTGCCAGCTATGTTCCACCCAGGGACTATGGCTACACCTTC; cdr3_aa: CASYVPPRDYGYTF
j_call: TRBJ2-1; v_call: TRBV5-1; clone_size: many; d_call: .; cdr3_nt: TGCGCCAGCAGATCGGACCAAGACAATGAGCAGTTCTTC; cdr3_aa: CASRSDQDNEQFF
j_call: TRBJ1-2; v_call: TRBV6-2/TRBV6-3; clone_size: many; d_call: TRBD1; cdr3_nt: TGTGCCAGCAGTTACTCAGGACAGGCGACATACTATGGCTACACCTTC; cdr3_aa: CASSYSGQATYYGYTF
j_call: TRBJ2-1; v_call: TRBV10-3; clone_size: many; d_call: TRBD1; cdr3_nt: TGTGCCATCAGCCGGGACAGCTACAATGAGCAGTTCTTC; cdr3_aa: CAISRDSYNEQFF
j_call: TRBJ2-7; v_call: TRBV23-1; clone_size: .; d_call: TRBD1; cdr3_nt: TGCGCCAGCGGTCCCGACCGGGACAGGGATCACGAGCAGTACTTC; cdr3_aa: CASGPDRDRDHEQYF
j_call: TRBJ1-1; v_call: TRBV27; clone_size: many; d_call: TRBD1; cdr3_nt: TGTGCCAGCAGTATTGGGACAGGGCGAACTGAAGCTTTCTTT; cdr3_aa: CASSIGTGRTEAFF
j_call: TRBJ1-2; v_call: TRBV29-1; clone_size: many; d_call: .; cdr3_nt: TGCAGCGTTGATCCTGAGACTTATGGCTACACCTTC; cdr3_aa: CSVDPETYGYTF
j_call: TRBJ1-5; v_call: TRBV12-5; clone_size: many; d_call: .; cdr3_nt: TGTGCTAGTGGATCAGGGGAGAGCCAGCCCCAGCATTTT; cdr3_aa: CASGSGESQPQHF
j_call: TRBJ2-7; v_call: TRBV7-9; clone_size: many; d_call: TRBD2; cdr3_nt: TGTGCCAGCAGCGCATTAGCGGGAGCCTACGAGCAGTACTTC; cdr3_aa: CASSALAGAYEQYF
j_call: TRBJ2-7; v_call: TRBV12-3/TRBV12-4; clone_size: many; d_call: .; cdr3_nt: TGTGCCAGCAGAAGGGGGAGAGAGCAGTACTTC; cdr3_aa: CASRRGREQYF
j_call: TRBJ1-1; v_call: TRBV4-2; clone_size: .; d_call: .; cdr3_nt: TGTGCCAGCAGTCAATCGAGGGGGGGCACTGAAGCTTTCTTT; cdr3_aa: CASSQSRGGTEAFF
j_call: TRBJ2-5; v_call: TRBV7-9; clone_size: few; d_call: TRBD1; cdr3_nt: TGTGCCAGCAGCTCCCACAGGGGGCTCGGGGAGACCCAGTACTTC; cdr3_aa: CASSSHRGLGETQYF
j_call: TRBJ2-4; v_call: TRBV6-6; clone_size: many; d_call: .; cdr3_nt: TGTGCCAGCAGTTATTACTGGCAGACGGAAAACATTCAGTACTTC; cdr3_aa: CASSYYWQTENIQYF
j_call: TRBJ2-5; v_call: TRBV7-9; clone_size: few; d_call: TRBD1; cdr3_nt: TGTGCCAGCAGCTCCACCGGGACAGCTTATCAAGAGACCCAGTACTTC; cdr3_aa: CASSSTGTAYQETQYF
j_call: TRBJ2-2; v_call: TRBV11-3; clone_size: many; d_call: TRBD2; cdr3_nt: TGTGCCAGCAGCTTAAGGGCTAGCGGGAGGGGGTACACCGGGGAGCTGTTTTTT; cdr3_aa: CASSLRASGRGYTGELFF
j_call: TRBJ2-7; v_call: TRBV7-3; clone_size: .; d_call: .; cdr3_nt: TGTGCCAGCAGCCCCCAGGGATACTCCTACGAGCAGTACTTC; cdr3_aa: CASSPQGYSYEQYF